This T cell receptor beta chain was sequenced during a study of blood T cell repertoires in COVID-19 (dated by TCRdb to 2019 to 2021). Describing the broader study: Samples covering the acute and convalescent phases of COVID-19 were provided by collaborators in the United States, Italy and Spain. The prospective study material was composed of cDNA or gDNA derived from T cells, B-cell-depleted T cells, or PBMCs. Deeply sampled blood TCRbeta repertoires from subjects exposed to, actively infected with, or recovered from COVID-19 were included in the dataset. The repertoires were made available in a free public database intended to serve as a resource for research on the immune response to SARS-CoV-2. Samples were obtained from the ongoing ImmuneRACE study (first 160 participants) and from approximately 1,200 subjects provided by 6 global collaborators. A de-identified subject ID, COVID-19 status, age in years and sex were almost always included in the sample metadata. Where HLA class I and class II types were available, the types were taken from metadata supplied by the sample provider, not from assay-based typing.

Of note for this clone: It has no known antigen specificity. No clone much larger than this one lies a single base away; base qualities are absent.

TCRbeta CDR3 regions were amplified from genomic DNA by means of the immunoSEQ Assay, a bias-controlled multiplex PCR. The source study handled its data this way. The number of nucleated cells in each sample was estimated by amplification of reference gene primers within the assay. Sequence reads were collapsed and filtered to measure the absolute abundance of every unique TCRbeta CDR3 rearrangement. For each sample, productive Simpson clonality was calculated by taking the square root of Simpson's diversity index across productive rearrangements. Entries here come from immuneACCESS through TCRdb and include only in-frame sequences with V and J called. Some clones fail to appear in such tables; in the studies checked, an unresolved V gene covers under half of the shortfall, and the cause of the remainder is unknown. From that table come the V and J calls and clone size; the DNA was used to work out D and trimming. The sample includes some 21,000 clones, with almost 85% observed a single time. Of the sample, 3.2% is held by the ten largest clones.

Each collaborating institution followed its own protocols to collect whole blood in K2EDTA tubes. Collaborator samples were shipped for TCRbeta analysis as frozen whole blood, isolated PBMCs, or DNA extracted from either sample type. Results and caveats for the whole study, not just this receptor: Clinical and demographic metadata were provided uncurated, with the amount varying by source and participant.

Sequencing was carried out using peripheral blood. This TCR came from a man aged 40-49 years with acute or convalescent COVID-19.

The CDR3 protein sequence reads: CASSATGANVLTF. Read as DNA, the sequence is TGTGCCAGCAGCGCTACTGGGGCCAACGTCCTGACTTTC. Recombination joined TRBV9 with TRBJ2-6, with no D gene named confidently. CDR1 is given as SGDLS and CDR2 as YYNGEE, both from the germline V gene. The CDR3 sequence holds 13 residues, the cysteine and phenylalanine included. Only CDR3 DNA is held: 39 bases, read in frame from base 1. V loses 3 bases of germline sequence and J loses 2 bases, and the interval between the two ends is 3 bases.